The clone carrying this TCR beta chain was counted ten times or more. Its target is not known. Preparing the TCRbeta library involved the use of unique molecular identifiers. TCRdb re-derived calls from the PCR reads in MiXCR, one entry per CDR3 protein. The sample lists approximately 190,000 distinct CDR3 sequences, just under 6.5% occurring once. This sample is part of a study of T-cell reconstitution after alpha-beta-depleted transplantation in children. The CDR3 has 16 amino acids. V dropped 5 bases and J dropped 0; count of bases not matched to a gene: 5. CDR1 MDHEN and CDR2 SYDVKM come from the germline V gene. Study-wide points: Two months or so post-transplant, alpha-beta T cells reportedly derived from several hundred expanded graft clones.

The chain joins TRBV28 to TRBJ1-4; TRBD1 matches at 8 bases. The origin of this receptor is a girl younger than two with combined immunodeficiency, due to receive a stem cell transplant. The specimen was PBMCs, collected before TCRalphabeta/CD19-depleted stem cell transplant. CDR3 loop: CASSARQGPTNEKLFF. DNA for the CDR3: TGTGCCAGCAGTGCCCGACAGGGGCCAACTAATGAAAAACTGTTTTTT.